This T cell receptor beta chain was identified during a study of blood T cell repertoires in COVID-19. Study at large: Both acute and convalescent COVID-19 samples were obtained from the United States, Italy and Spain. PBMCs, B-cell-depleted T cells, or T cells were the source of the cDNA or gDNA that made up the material.

Authors' methods: Quantification of nucleated cells was approximated via reference gene primer amplification. TCRdb's copy holds only in-frame clones and misses some; the assay was immunoSEQ multiplex PCR. The V and J calls and the clone size are those of that table, but D and trimming were determined from the DNA. The table has 75,000 to 95,000 clones, around 82% seen once. The CDR3 length is 12 residues. CDR1 is SQVTM and CDR2 is ANQGSEA in the germline V gene. J lost 11 bases, V lost 3 bases, and 9 bases had no gene match. This TCR derives from a man in his sixties with COVID-19, enrolled during active disease. This chain uses TRBV29-1 with TRBJ1-1; TRBD1 matches at 7 bases. The source material was peripheral blood. As DNA, the CDR3 is TGCAGCGTTGACAGGGGGGATCTTCAGGCTTTCTTT. Translation gives CSVDRGDLQAFF.